This TCR beta chain comes out of a study of T cell responses to AZD1222 COVID-19 vaccine. Study-level points and caveats: The donor group comprised mostly white British people and more females; the analysis possibly underestimated clonal diversity. Repertoires were obtained only post-peak T cell response.

Method: immunoSEQ multiplex PCR; TCRdb's copy keeps in-frame clones and lacks some. The sample carries about 120,000 clones, about 92% recorded once. With regard to this clone: Its antigen is as yet unknown.

V was pared by 3 bases and J by 0 bases, with 8 bases between. CDR1 LNHDA and CDR2 SQIVND come from the germline V gene (reference sequence). The CDR3 covers 14 residues. Source: peripheral blood, taken 28 days after the second AZD1222 dose. This TCR came from an adult who received the AZD1222 COVID-19 vaccine. The chain recombines TRBV19 with TRBJ1-2; TRBD1 is a possible D gene (6 bases). The DNA for the CDR3 is TGTGCCAGTAGTATTAAGGGGGCTAACTATGGCTACACCTTC. Its protein is CASSIKGANYGYTF. The variable domain in full, with the rest retrieved from reference TRBV19 and TRBJ1-2, is DGGITQSPKYLFRKEGQNVTLSCEQNLNHDAMYWYRQDPGQGLRLIYYSQIVNDFQKGDIAEGYSVSREKKESFPLTVTSAQKNPTAFYLCASSIKGANYGYTFGSGTRLTVV.